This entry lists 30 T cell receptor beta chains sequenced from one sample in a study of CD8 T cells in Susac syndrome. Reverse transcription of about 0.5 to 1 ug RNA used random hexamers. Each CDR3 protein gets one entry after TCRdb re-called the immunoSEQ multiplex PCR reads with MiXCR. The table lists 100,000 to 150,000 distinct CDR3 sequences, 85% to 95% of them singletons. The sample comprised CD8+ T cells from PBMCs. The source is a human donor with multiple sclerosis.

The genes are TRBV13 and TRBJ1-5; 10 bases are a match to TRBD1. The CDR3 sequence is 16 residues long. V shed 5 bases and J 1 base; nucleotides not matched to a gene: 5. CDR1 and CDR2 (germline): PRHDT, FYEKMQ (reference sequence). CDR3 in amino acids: CASSPRGQGSNQPQHF. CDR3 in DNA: TGTGCCAGCAGCCCCAGGGGACAGGGGAGCAATCAGCCCCAGCATTTT.

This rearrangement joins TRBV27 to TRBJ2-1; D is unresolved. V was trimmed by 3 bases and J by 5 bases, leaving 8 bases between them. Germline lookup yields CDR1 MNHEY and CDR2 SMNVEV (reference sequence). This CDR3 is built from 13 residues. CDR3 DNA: TGTGCCAGCAGTTTTTTTGAGGACAATGAGCAGTTCTTC. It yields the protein CASSFFEDNEQFF.

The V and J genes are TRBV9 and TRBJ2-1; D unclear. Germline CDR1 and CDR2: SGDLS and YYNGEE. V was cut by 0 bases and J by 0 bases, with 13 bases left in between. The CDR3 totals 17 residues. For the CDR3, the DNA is TGTGCCAGCAGCGTAGCAGGCCCGACGAGCTCCTACAATGAGCAGTTCTTC. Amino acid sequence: CASSVAGPTSSYNEQFF. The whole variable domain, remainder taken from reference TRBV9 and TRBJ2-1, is DSGVTQTPKHLITATGQRVTLRCSPRSGDLSVYWYQQSLDQGLQFLIQYYNGEERAKGNILERFSAQQFPDLHSELNLSSLELGDSALYFCASSVAGPTSSYNEQFFGPGTRLTVL.

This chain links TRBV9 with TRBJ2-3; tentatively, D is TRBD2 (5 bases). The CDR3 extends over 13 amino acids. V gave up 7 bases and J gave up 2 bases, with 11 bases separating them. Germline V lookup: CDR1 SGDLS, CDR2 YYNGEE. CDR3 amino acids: CASGTRDTDTQYF. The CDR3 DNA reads TGTGCCAGCGGTACGAGGGACACAGATACGCAGTATTTT. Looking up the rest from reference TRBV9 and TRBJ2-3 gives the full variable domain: DSGVTQTPKHLITATGQRVTLRCSPRSGDLSVYWYQQSLDQGLQFLIQYYNGEERAKGNILERFSAQQFPDLHSELNLSSLELGDSALYFCASGTRDTDTQYFGPGTRLTVL.

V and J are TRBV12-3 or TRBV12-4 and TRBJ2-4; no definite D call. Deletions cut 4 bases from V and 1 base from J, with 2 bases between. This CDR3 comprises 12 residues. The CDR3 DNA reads TGTGCCAGCAGTTCCGCCAAAAACATTCAGTACTTC. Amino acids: CASSSAKNIQYF.

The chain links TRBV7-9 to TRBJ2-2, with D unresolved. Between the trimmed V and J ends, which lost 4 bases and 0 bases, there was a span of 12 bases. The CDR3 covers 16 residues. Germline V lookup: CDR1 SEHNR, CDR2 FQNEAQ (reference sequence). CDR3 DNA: TGTGCCAGCAGCTCCCCCTCGGCCACGAACACCGGGGAGCTGTTTTTT. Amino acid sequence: CASSSPSATNTGELFF.

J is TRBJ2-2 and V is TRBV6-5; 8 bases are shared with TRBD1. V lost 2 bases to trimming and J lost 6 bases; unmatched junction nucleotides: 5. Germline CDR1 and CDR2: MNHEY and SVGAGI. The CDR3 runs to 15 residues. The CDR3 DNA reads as TGTGCCAGCAGTTACCGCGAGACAGGGGCCGGGGAGCTGTTTTTT. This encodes CASSYRETGAGELFF.

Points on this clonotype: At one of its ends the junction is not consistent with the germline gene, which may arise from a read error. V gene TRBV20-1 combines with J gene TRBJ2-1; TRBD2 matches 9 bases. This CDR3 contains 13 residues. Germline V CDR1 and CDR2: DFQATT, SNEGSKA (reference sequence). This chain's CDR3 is CSARLAALDEQFF. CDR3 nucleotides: TGTAGTGCCAGACTAGCGGCCCTGGATGAGCAGTTCTTC.

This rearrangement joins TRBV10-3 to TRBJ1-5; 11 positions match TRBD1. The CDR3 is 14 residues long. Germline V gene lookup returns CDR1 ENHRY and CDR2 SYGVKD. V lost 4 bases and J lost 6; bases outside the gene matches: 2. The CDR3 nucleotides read TGTGCCATCAGTGGGACAGGGGGCTCTCAGCCCCAGCATTTT. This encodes CAISGTGGSQPQHF.

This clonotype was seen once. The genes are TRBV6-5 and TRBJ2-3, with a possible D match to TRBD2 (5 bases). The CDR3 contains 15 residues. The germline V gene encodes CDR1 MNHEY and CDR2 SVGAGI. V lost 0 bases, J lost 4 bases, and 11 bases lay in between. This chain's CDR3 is CASSYSRLAPDTQYF. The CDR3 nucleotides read TGTGCCAGCAGTTACTCGAGGCTAGCTCCAGATACGCAGTATTTT.

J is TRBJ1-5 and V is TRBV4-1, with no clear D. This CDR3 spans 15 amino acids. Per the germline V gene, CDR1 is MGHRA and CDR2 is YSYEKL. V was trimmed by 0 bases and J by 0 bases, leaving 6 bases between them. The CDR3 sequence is CASSQEVHSNQPQHF. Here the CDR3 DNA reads TGCGCCAGCAGCCAAGAGGTCCATAGCAATCAGCCCCAGCATTTT.

The CDR3 here is CASSLWGVDTEAFF. DNA for the CDR3: TGTGCCAGCAGCTTATGGGGGGTGGACACTGAAGCTTTCTTT. The rearrangement links TRBV7-6 to TRBJ1-1; D is possibly TRBD1 (5 bases). The CDR3 sequence is 14 residues long. Germline CDR1 and CDR2: SGHVS and FNYEAQ. V gave up 2 bases and J gave up 3 bases, with 10 bases separating them.

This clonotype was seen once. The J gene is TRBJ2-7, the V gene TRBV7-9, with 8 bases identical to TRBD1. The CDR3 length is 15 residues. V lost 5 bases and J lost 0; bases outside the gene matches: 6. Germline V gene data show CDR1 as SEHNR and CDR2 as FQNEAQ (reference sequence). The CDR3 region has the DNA TGTGCCAGCAGCACTCGGACAGGGCCCTCCTACGAGCAGTACTTC. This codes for CASSTRTGPSYEQYF.

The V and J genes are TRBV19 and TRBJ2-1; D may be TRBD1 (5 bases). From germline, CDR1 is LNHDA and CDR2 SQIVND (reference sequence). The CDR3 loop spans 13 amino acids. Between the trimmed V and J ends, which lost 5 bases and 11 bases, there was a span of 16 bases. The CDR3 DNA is TGTGCCAGTAGTGATCTCCTACAGGTGCAGCAGTTCTTC. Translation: CASSDLLQVQQFF.

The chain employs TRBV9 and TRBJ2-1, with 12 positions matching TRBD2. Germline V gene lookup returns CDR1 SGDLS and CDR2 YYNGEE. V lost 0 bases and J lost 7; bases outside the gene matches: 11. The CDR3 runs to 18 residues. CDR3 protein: CASSVGQETSGRTNEQFF. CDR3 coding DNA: TGTGCCAGCAGCGTAGGACAGGAGACTAGCGGGAGAACTAATGAGCAGTTCTTC. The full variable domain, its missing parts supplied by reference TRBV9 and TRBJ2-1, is DSGVTQTPKHLITATGQRVTLRCSPRSGDLSVYWYQQSLDQGLQFLIQYYNGEERAKGNILERFSAQQFPDLHSELNLSSLELGDSALYFCASSVGQETSGRTNEQFFGPGTRLTVL.

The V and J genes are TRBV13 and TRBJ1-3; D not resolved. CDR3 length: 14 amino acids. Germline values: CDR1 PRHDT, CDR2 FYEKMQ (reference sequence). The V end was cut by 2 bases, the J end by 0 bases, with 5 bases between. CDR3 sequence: CASSLPSSGNTIYF. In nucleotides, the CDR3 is TGTGCCAGCAGCTTACCGAGCTCTGGAAACACCATATATTTT. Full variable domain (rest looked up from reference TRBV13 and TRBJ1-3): AAGVIQSPRHLIKEKRETATLKCYPIPRHDTVYWYQQGPGQDPQFLISFYEKMQSDKGSIPDRFSAQQFSDYHSELNMSSLELGDSALYFCASSLPSSGNTIYFGEGSWLTVV.

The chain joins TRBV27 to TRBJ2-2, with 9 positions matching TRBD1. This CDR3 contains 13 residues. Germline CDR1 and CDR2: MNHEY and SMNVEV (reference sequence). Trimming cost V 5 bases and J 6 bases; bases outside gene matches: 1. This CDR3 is CASSHRGPGELFF. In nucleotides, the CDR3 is TGTGCCAGCAGTCACAGGGGGCCCGGGGAGCTGTTTTTT.

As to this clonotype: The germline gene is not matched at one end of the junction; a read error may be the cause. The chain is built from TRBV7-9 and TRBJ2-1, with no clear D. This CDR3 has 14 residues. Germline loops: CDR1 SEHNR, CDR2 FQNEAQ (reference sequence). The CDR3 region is CASSKPRKYTEQFF. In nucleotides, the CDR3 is TGTGCCAGCAGCAAGCCCCGGAAGTACACTGAGCAGTTCTTC.

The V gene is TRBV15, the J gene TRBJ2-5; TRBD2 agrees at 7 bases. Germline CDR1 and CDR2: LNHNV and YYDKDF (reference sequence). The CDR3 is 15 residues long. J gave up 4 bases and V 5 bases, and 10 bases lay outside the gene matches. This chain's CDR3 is CATSYRTSLGETQYF. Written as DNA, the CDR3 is TGTGCCACCAGCTACCGGACTAGTTTGGGAGAGACCCAGTACTTC.

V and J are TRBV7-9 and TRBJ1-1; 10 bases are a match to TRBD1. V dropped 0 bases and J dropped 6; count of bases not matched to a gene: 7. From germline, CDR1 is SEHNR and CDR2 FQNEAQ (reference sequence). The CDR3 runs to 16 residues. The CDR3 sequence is CASSLALRQGAAEAFF. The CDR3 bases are TGTGCCAGCAGCTTAGCGTTAAGACAGGGGGCGGCTGAAGCTTTCTTT.

Here the CDR3 DNA reads TGCAGCGTTATTCACAGGGGACACGAGCAGTACTTC. Translated: CSVIHRGHEQYF. This sequence joins TRBV29-1 and TRBJ2-7, with 7 bases lining up with TRBD1. This CDR3 spans 12 amino acids. CDR1 and CDR2 (germline): SQVTM, ANQGSEA. J gave up 5 bases and V 5 bases, and 6 bases lay outside the gene matches.

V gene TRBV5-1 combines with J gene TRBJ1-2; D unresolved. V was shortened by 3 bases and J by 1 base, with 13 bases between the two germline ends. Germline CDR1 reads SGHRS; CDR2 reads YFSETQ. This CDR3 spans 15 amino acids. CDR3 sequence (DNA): TGCGCCAGCAGCTACAATAGGGTGGATAACTATGGCTACACCTTC. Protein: CASSYNRVDNYGYTF.

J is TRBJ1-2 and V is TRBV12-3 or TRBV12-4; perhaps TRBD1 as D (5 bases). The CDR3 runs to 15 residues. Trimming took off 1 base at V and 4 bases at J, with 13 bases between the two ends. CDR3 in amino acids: CASSLGAGRAYGYTF. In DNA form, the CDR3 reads TGTGCCAGCAGTTTAGGGGCAGGGAGGGCCTATGGCTACACCTTC.

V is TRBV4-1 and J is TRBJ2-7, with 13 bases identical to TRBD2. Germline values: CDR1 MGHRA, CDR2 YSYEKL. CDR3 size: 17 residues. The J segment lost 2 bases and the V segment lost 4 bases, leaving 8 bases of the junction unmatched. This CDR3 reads CASSPDFGLAGAYEQYF. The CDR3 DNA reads TGCGCCAGCAGCCCCGATTTCGGACTAGCGGGGGCCTACGAGCAGTACTTC.

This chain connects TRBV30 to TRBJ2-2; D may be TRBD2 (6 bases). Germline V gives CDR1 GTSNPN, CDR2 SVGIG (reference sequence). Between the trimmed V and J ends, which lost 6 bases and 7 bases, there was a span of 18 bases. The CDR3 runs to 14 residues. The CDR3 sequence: CACDGAGLGGELFF. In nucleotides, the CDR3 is TGTGCCTGCGACGGTGCGGGGCTCGGCGGGGAGCTGTTTTTT.

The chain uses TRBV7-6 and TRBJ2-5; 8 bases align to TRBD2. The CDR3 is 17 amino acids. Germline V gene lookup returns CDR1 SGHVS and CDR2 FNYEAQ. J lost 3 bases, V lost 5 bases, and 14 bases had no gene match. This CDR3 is CASSGFGVAGTKETQYF. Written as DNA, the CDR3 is TGTGCCAGCAGCGGCTTTGGGGTAGCGGGAACGAAAGAGACCCAGTACTTC.

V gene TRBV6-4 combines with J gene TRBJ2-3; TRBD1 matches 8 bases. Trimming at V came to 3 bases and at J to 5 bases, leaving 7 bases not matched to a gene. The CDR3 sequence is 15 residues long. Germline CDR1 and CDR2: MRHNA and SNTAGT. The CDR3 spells CASSDSTGGGDTQYF. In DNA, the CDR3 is TGTGCCAGCAGTGATTCCACAGGGGGTGGAGATACGCAGTATTTT.

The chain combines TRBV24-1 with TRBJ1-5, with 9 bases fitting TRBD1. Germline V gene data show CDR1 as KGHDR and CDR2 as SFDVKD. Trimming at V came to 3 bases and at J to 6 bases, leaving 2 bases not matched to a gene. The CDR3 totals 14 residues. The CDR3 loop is CATSDGTGIQPQHF. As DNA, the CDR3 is TGTGCCACCAGTGATGGGACAGGGATTCAGCCCCAGCATTTT.

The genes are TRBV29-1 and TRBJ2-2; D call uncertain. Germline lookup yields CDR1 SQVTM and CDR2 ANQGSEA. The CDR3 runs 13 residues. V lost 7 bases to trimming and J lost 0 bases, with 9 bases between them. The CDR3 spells CSAKSPNTGELFF. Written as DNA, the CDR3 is TGCAGCGCCAAATCCCCGAACACCGGGGAGCTGTTTTTT.

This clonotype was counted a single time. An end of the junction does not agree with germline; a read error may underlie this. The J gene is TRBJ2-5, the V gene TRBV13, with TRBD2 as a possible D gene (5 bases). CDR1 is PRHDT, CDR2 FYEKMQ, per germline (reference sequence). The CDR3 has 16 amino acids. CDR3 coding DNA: TGTGCCAGCAGCCTAGGCGGGTACGGGCGACAAGAGACCCAGTACTTC. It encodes CASSLGGYGRQETQYF.